A selection of T cell receptor beta chains follows, all from one sample in a study of T cell responses to AZD1222 COVID-19 vaccine. TCRdb's copy holds only in-frame clones and misses some; the assay was immunoSEQ multiplex PCR. The sample has tens of thousands of clones, around nine tenths seen once. Here the sequenced sample was peripheral blood, taken 28 days after the second AZD1222 dose. These receptors were obtained from an adult who received the AZD1222 COVID-19 vaccine. Each CDR3 is given with its conserved first and last residue. Fields, in order: V gene, J gene, clone size, D gene, CDR3 protein, CDR3 DNA. The D gene is left open where the match is weak. Size is stated for part of the rows, as once, few or many counts, or as a class when the clone is expanded.

V: TRBV5-1
J: TRBJ2-3
size: .
D: .
CDR3: CASSFKSLLTDTQYF
DNA: TGCGCCAGCAGCTTTAAATCCTTATTGACAGATACGCAGTATTTT

V: TRBV28
J: TRBJ2-1
size: once
D: TRBD2
CDR3: CASSPSGLGTDEQFF
DNA: TGTGCCAGCAGCCCGTCGGGACTAGGTACCGATGAGCAGTTCTTC

V: TRBV7-9
J: TRBJ1-1
size: .
D: TRBD1
CDR3: CASSLYRQGSTEAFF
DNA: TGTGCCAGCAGCCTCTATCGACAGGGGAGCACTGAAGCTTTCTTT

V: TRBV3-1/TRBV3-2
J: TRBJ2-4
size: .
D: TRBD2
CDR3: CASSQSLAANVAYF
DNA: TGTGCCAGCAGCCAAAGTCTAGCGGCGAACGTGGCGTACTTC

V: TRBV30
J: TRBJ1-6
size: .
D: .
CDR3: CAWSGRSNSPLHF
DNA: TGTGCCTGGAGCGGGCGGTCAAATTCACCCCTCCACTTT

V: TRBV5-6
J: TRBJ2-1
size: few
D: .
CDR3: CASSLDHNEQFF
DNA: TGTGCCAGCAGCTTGGATCACAATGAGCAGTTCTTC

V: TRBV27
J: TRBJ1-5
size: .
D: TRBD1
CDR3: CASSFRTGGNSNQPQHF
DNA: TGTGCCAGCAGTTTCCGGACAGGAGGTAATAGCAATCAGCCCCAGCATTTT

V: TRBV9
J: TRBJ2-3
size: .
D: TRBD2
CDR3: CASSVEAGGPSDTQYF
DNA: TGTGCCAGCAGCGTAGAAGCGGGGGGGCCGTCAGATACGCAGTATTTT

V: TRBV6-2/TRBV6-3
J: TRBJ1-5
size: .
D: .
CDR3: CASSWTALNQPQHF
DNA: TGTGCCAGCAGTTGGACAGCGTTAAATCAGCCCCAGCATTTT

V: TRBV7-9
J: TRBJ2-5
size: .
D: TRBD2
CDR3: CASSPGVVAGGQQETQYF
DNA: TGTGCCAGCAGCCCAGGAGTGGTAGCGGGGGGTCAGCAAGAGACCCAGTACTTC

V: TRBV5-1
J: TRBJ2-7
size: few
D: .
CDR3: CASSFLETGQTYEQYF
DNA: TGCGCCAGCAGCTTCCTTGAGACGGGGCAAACCTACGAGCAGTACTTC

V: TRBV6-5
J: TRBJ2-5
size: .
D: TRBD1
CDR3: CASLRRTGGKETQYF
DNA: TGTGCCAGCCTTAGAAGGACAGGGGGCAAAGAGACCCAGTACTTC

V: TRBV4-1
J: TRBJ1-4
size: .
D: .
CDR3: CASSQDRAGLEKLFF
DNA: TGCGCCAGCAGCCAAGATAGGGCAGGGCTTGAAAAACTGTTTTTT

V: TRBV5-1
J: TRBJ2-7
size: .
D: TRBD1
CDR3: CASSYPGQGSSYEQYF
DNA: TGCGCCAGCAGCTACCCGGGACAGGGGTCCTCCTACGAGCAGTACTTC

V: TRBV5-5
J: TRBJ1-2
size: once
D: TRBD1
CDR3: CASSSGTGGGYTF
DNA: TGTGCCAGCAGCTCAGGGACAGGTGGCGGCTACACCTTC

V: TRBV10-3
J: TRBJ2-7
size: .
D: TRBD2
CDR3: CAISVYVYVRTSGRNYEQYF
DNA: TGTGCCATCAGTGTTTATGTTTATGTCCGGACTAGCGGGAGGAACTACGAGCAGTACTTC

V: TRBV9
J: TRBJ2-5
size: few
D: .
CDR3: CASSVRWGAGETQYF
DNA: TGTGCCAGCAGCGTGAGGTGGGGGGCAGGGGAGACCCAGTACTTC

V: TRBV10-1
J: TRBJ1-1
size: .
D: .
CDR3: CASSESGGLNTEAFF
DNA: TGCGCCAGCAGTGAGTCGGGCGGCTTGAACACTGAAGCTTTCTTT

V: TRBV28
J: TRBJ1-2
size: .
D: .
CDR3: CASSLQLIGGYTF
DNA: TGTGCCAGCAGTTTACAGTTGATCGGTGGCTACACCTTC

V: TRBV7-2
J: TRBJ2-2
size: .
D: TRBD2
CDR3: CASSTSGGTGELFF
DNA: TGTGCCAGCAGCACTAGCGGGGGGACCGGGGAGCTGTTTTTT

V: TRBV29-1
J: TRBJ1-1
size: .
D: .
CDR3: CSVVQGFPEAFF
DNA: TGCAGCGTTGTACAGGGATTCCCTGAAGCTTTCTTT

V: TRBV27
J: TRBJ1-4
size: .
D: .
CDR3: CASSEQGLGRTGKLFF
DNA: TGTGCCAGCAGTGAACAGGGTCTCGGCCGAACCGGAAAACTGTTTTTT

V: TRBV3-1/TRBV3-2
J: TRBJ1-4
size: once
D: .
CDR3: CASSQRGVSEKLFF
DNA: TGTGCCAGCAGCCAAAGGGGAGTCTCTGAAAAACTGTTTTTT

V: TRBV11-1
J: TRBJ2-7
size: .
D: TRBD1
CDR3: CASSSGQGSYEQYF
DNA: TGTGCCAGCAGCTCGGGACAGGGGTCCTACGAGCAGTACTTC

V: TRBV5-1
J: TRBJ2-2
size: once
D: TRBD1
CDR3: CASNKDRDVGELFF
DNA: TGCGCCAGCAATAAGGACAGGGATGTCGGGGAGCTGTTTTTT

V: TRBV6-2/TRBV6-3
J: TRBJ2-7
size: once
D: .
CDR3: CASSSGTRFGEQYF
DNA: TGTGCCAGCAGTTCCGGGACACGCTTTGGAGAGCAGTACTTC

V: TRBV6-2/TRBV6-3
J: TRBJ2-3
size: .
D: TRBD2
CDR3: CASSDGLAPPPTDTQYF
DNA: TGTGCCAGCAGTGATGGACTAGCTCCCCCTCCCACAGATACGCAGTATTTT

V: TRBV4-1
J: TRBJ1-2
size: .
D: .
CDR3: CASSQAGGDGYTF
DNA: TGCGCCAGCAGCCAAGCCGGCGGGGATGGCTACACCTTC